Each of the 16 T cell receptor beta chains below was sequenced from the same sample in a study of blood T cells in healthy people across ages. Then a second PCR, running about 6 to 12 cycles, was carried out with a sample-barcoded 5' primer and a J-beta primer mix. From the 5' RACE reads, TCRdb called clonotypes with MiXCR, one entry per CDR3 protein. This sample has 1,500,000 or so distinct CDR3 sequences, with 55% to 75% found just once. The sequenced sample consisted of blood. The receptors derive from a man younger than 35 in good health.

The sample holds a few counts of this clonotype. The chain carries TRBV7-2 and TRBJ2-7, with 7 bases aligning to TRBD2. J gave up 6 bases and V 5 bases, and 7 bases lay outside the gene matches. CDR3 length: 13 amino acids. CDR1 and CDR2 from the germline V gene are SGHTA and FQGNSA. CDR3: CASSLRAGVEQYF. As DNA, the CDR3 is TGTGCCAGCAGCCTCCGGGCGGGGGTCGAGCAGTACTTC.

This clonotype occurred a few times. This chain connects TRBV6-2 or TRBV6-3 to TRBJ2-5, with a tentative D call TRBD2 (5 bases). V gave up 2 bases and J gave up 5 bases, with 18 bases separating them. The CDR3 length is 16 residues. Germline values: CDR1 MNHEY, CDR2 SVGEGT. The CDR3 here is CASSYRADQQEETQYF. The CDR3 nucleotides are TGTGCCAGCAGTTACCGAGCGGACCAGCAAGAGGAGACCCAGTACTTC.

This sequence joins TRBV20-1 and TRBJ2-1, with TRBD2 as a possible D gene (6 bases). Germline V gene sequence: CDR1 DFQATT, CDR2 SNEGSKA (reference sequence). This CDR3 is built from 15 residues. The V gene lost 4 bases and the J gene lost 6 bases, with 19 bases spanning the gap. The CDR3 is CSATPFNGRGNEQFF. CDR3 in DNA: TGCAGTGCTACCCCGTTCAACGGGAGAGGCAATGAGCAGTTCTTC.

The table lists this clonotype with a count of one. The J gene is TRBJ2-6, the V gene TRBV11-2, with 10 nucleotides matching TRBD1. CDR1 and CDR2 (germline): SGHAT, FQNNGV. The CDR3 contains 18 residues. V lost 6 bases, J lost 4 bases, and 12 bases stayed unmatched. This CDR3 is CASRLRDRGAWGANVLTF. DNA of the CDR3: TGTGCCAGCAGACTCCGGGACAGGGGAGCATGGGGGGCCAACGTCCTGACTTTC.

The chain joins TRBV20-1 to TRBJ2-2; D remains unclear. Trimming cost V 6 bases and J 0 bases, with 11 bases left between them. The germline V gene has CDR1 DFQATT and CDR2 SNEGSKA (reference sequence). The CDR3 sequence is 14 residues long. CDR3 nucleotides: TGCAGTGCCAAGGACGAACCGAACACCGGGGAGCTGTTTTTT. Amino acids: CSAKDEPNTGELFF.

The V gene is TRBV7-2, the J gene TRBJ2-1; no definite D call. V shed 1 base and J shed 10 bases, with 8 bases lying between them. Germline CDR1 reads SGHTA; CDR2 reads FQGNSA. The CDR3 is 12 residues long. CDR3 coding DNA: TGTGCCAGCAGCTTAGAACCCGCGGAGCAGTTCTTC. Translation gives CASSLEPAEQFF.

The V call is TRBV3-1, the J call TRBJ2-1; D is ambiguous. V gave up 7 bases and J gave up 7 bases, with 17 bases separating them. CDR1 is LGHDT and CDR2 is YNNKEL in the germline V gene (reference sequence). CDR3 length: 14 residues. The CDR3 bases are TGTGCCAGCACCCTGACGGGTGGGAAAAATGAGCAGTTCTTC. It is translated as CASTLTGGKNEQFF.

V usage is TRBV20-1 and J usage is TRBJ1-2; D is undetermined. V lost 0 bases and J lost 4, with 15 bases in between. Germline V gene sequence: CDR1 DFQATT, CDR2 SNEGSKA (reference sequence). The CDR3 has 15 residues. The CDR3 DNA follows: TGCAGTGCTAGAGAAAAGAGTGGCAGGCCCTATGGCTACACCTTC. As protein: CSAREKSGRPYGYTF.

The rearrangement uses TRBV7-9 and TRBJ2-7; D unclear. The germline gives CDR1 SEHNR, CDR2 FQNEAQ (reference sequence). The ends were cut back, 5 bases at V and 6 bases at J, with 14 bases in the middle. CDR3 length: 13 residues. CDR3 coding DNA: TGTGCCAGCAGCCTAGGACCTCTCGGCGAGCAGTACTTC. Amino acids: CASSLGPLGEQYF. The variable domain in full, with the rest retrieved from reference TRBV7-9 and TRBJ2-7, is DTGVSQNPRHKITKRGQNVTFRCDPISEHNRLYWYRQTLGQGPEFLTYFQNEAQLEKSRLLSDRFSAERPKGSFSTLEIQRTEQGDSAMYLCASSLGPLGEQYFGPGTRLTVT.

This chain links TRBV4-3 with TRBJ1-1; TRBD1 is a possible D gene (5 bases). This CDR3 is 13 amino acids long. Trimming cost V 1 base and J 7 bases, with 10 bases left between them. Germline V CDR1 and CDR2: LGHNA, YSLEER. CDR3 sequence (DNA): TGCGCCAGCAGCCAAGTAGGGGATGATGAAGCTTTCTTT. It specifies CASSQVGDDEAFF.

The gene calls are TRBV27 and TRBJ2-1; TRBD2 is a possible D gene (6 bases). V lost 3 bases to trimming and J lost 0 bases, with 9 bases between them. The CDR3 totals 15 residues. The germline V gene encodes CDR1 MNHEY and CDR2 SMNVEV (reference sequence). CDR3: CASSFYGGSYNEQFF. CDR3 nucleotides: TGTGCCAGCAGTTTTTACGGGGGCTCCTACAATGAGCAGTTCTTC.

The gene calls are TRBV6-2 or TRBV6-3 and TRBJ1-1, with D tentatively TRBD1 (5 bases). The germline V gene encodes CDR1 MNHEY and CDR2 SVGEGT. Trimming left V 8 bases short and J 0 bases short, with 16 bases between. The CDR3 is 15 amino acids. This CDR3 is CASGETAPMNTEAFF. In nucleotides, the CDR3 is TGTGCCAGCGGTGAGACAGCTCCAATGAACACTGAAGCTTTCTTT.

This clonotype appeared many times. CDR3: CASSFEGGQETQYF. The CDR3 nucleotides are TGTGCCAGCAGTTTTGAGGGTGGTCAAGAGACCCAGTACTTC. The chain combines TRBV27 with TRBJ2-5; maybe TRBD2 (5 bases). CDR1 and CDR2 from the germline V gene are MNHEY and SMNVEV (reference sequence). The CDR3 runs to 14 residues. Trimming took 3 bases from V and 2 from J, leaving 10 bases between them.

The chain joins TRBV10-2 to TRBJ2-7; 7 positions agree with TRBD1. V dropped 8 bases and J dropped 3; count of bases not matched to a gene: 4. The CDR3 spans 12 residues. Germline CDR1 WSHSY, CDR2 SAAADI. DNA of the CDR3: TGCGCCAGCGGGGCAGGGGGCTACGAGCAGTACTTC. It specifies CASGAGGYEQYF.

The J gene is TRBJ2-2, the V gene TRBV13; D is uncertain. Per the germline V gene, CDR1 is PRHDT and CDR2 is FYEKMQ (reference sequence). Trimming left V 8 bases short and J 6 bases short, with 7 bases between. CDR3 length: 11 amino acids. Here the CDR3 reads CASAYAGELFF. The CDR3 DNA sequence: TGTGCCAGCGCTTACGCCGGGGAGCTGTTTTTT. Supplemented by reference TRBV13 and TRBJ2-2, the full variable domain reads AAGVIQSPRHLIKEKRETATLKCYPIPRHDTVYWYQQGPGQDPQFLISFYEKMQSDKGSIPDRFSAQQFSDYHSELNMSSLELGDSALYFCASAYAGELFFGEGSRLTVL.

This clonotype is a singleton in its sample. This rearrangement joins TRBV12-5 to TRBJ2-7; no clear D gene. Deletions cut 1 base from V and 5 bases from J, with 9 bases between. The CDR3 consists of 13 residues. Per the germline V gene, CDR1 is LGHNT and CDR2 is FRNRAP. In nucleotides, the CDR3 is TGTGCTAGTGGTTTGGGAGACCTCAACGAGCAGTACTTC. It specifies CASGLGDLNEQYF.